The T cell receptor (beta chain) under discussion was sequenced for a study of T cell repertoires in cytomegalovirus infection. The overall study: Indications of both CMV infection and matching HLA type were provided by public TCR beta signatures. The study's findings and limits: There were carriers of CMV plus the relevant HLA, and cumulative public TCR beta family frequency identified them.

A single record per CDR3 protein comes from TCRdb applying MiXCR to the reads. The repertoire holds about 310,000 distinct CDR3 sequences, with around 25% as singletons. Deletions cut 0 bases from V and 4 bases from J, with 21 bases between. The CDR3 has 18 residues. Germline loops: CDR1 SGHDN, CDR2 FVKESK. Details on this clonotype: Its antigen is still unknown.

The chain links TRBV14 to TRBJ1-2; no firm D call. The material sequenced was cultured PBMCs, taken from culture after CMV antigen stimulation. The receptor was isolated from a human donor in good health (CMV status not recorded). Some clones in this sample may be carry-over from other donors' samples. The chain's CDR3 is CASSQDTLGTNTFYGYTF. Written as DNA, the CDR3 is TGTGCCAGCAGCCAAGATACTTTAGGAACAAACACATTCTATGGCTACACCTTC.